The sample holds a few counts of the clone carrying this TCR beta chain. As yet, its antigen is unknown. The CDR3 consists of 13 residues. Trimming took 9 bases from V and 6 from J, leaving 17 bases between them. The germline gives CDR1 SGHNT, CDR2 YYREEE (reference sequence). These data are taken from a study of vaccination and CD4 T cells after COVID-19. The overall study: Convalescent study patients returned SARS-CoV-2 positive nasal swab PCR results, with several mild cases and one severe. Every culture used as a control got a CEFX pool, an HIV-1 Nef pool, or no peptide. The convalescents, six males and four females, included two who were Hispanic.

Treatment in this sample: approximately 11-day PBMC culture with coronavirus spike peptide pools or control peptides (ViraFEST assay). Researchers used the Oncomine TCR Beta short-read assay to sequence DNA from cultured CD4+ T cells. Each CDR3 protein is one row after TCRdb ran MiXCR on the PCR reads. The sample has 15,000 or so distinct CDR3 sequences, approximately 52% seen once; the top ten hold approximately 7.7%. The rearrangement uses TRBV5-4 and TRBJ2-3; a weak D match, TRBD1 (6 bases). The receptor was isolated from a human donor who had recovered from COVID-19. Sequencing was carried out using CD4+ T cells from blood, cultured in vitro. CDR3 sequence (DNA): TGTGCCATCCTATCGCAGGGGCTGGATACGCAGTATTTT. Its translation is CAILSQGLDTQYF.